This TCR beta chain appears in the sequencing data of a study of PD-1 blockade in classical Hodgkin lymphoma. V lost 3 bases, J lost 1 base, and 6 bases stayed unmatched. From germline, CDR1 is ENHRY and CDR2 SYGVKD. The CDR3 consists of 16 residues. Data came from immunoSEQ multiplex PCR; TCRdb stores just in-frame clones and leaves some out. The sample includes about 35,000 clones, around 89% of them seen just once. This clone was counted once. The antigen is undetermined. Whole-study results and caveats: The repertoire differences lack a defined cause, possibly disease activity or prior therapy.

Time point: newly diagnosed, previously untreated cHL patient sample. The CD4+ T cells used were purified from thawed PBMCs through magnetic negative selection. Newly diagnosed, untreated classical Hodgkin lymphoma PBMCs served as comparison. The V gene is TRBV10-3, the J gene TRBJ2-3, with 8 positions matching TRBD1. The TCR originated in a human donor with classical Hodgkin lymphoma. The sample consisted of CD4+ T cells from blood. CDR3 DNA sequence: TGTGCCATCAGTGAAACAAAGACAGGGGGCACAGATACGCAGTATTTT. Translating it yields CAISETKTGGTDTQYF.